In its sample, the clone carrying this T cell receptor (beta chain) was seen a few times. The data were taken from a study of T cells in Graves' hyperthyroidism and ophthalmopathy. Diagnoses rested on clinical symptoms, serum thyroxine and TRAb, thyroid ultrasound and orbital computed tomography. Using about 10 ml of fresh peripheral blood, PBMCs were prepared. The CDR3 runs to 11 residues. Trimming removed 3 bases from V and 12 bases from J, with 9 bases in between. Germline CDR1 reads LNHDA; CDR2 reads SQIVND (reference sequence). Amplification of TCR beta CDR3 regions was performed using RNA transcripts as template. First-round RT-PCR targeting the TCR CDR3 was performed with the HTBI primer set. Using its own MiXCR run on the multiplex PCR reads, TCRdb lists one record per CDR3 protein. Seen here are 480,000 or so distinct CDR3 sequences, 13% to 15% observed once, and the top ten hold 15% to 20%.

The material sequenced was blood. The receptor was isolated from a young woman with Graves' hyperthyroidism. The rearrangement joins TRBV19 to TRBJ2-1; D tentatively fits TRBD1 or TRBD2 (5 bases each). The CDR3 region is CASSIGTWQFF. The DNA for the CDR3 is TGTGCCAGTAGTATCGGGACGTGGCAGTTCTTC.